These 30 T cell receptor beta chains share one sample of origin, sequenced in a study of CD8+CD57+ T cells in acquired aplastic anemia. Patients who underwent sequencing had shown CD8+CD57+ cell expansion by flow cytometry. Genomic DNA was employed as the template in profiling TCR beta VDJ and CDR3. TCRdb re-derived calls from the reads in MiXCR, one entry per CDR3 protein. This repertoire shows about 40,000 distinct CDR3 sequences, 60% to 70% found once; its top ten account for 59%. Input material: sorted CD4+, CD8+, or CD8+CD57+ T cells (not recorded which) from PBMCs. The receptors originated from a human donor with aplastic anemia.

This chain joins TRBV7-3 and TRBJ2-5; tentatively, D is TRBD1 (7 bases). Germline lookup yields CDR1 SGHTA and CDR2 FQGTGA. CDR3 length: 13 amino acids. Trimming took 5 bases from V and 5 from J, leaving 12 bases between them. CDR3 in DNA: TGTGCCAGCAGCCCTCAGGGGGGCGAGACCCAGTACTTC. Amino acid sequence: CASSPQGGETQYF.

This chain links TRBV11-2 with TRBJ1-1; D not resolved. Deletions cut 2 bases from V and 2 bases from J, with 12 bases between. Per the germline V gene, CDR1 is SGHAT and CDR2 is FQNNGV. This CDR3 has 15 amino acids. The CDR3 sequence is CASSLNRGINTEAFF. The DNA for the CDR3 is TGTGCCAGCAGCTTAAATCGCGGGATAAACACTGAAGCTTTCTTT.

This clonotype was seen ten or more times. The chain uses TRBV7-8 and TRBJ2-3; D possibly matches TRBD1 or TRBD2 (5 bases each). Germline CDR1 and CDR2: SGHVS and FQNEAQ. V lost 4 bases and J 3 bases, leaving 17 bases between the germline ends. The CDR3 contains 16 residues. The CDR3 coding sequence is TGTGCCAGCAGCTGGGCCTGGGGGAGCTCTACAGATACGCAGTATTTT. This codes for CASSWAWGSSTDTQYF.

V is TRBV2 and J is TRBJ2-5, with D tentatively TRBD2 (5 bases). V lost 6 bases and J 1 base, leaving 12 bases between the germline ends. The CDR3 has 14 amino acids. Germline CDR1 reads SNHLY; CDR2 reads FYNNEI. This chain's CDR3 is CASRPRAAQETQYF. The DNA for the CDR3 is TGTGCCAGCAGGCCGAGGGCAGCCCAAGAGACCCAGTACTTC.

Concerning this clonotype itself: A read error may produce the germline difference seen at one junction end. The CDR3, as DNA: TGTGCCAGCAGCCCCTCGAGGGTGCAACCGAATAATTCACCACTCCACTTT. This encodes CASSPSRVQPNNSPLHF. V usage is TRBV7-6 and J usage is TRBJ1-6, with unresolved D. Looked up from germline, CDR1 is SGHVS and CDR2 is FNYEAQ. The length of the CDR3 is 17 residues.

The chain recombines TRBV15 with TRBJ2-7; D unclear. Germline assignment: CDR1 LNHNV and CDR2 YYDKDF (reference sequence). Deletions cut 0 bases from V and 9 bases from J, with 12 bases between. CDR3 length: 13 amino acids. The CDR3 loop is CATSRERRQGQYF. In nucleotides, the CDR3 is TGTGCCACCAGCAGAGAACGGCGGCAAGGGCAGTACTTC.

This chain uses TRBV20-1 with TRBJ2-3; 10 nucleotides agree with TRBD2. V trimming: 5 bases; J trimming: 3 bases; junction bases outside the gene matches: 5. CDR1 is DFQATT and CDR2 is SNEGSKA in the germline V gene (reference sequence). The CDR3 has 14 amino acids. CDR3 sequence: CSAQSGGATDTQYF. In DNA form, the CDR3 reads TGCAGTGCTCAAAGCGGGGGGGCAACAGATACGCAGTATTTT.

This chain joins TRBV5-6 and TRBJ2-7; TRBD1 or TRBD2 may be the D gene (5 bases each). This CDR3 comprises 12 residues. Germline-derived CDR1 and CDR2 are SGHDT and YYEEEE. Trimming cost V 3 bases and J 4 bases, with 8 bases left between them. The CDR3 is CASSSWGYEQYF. CDR3 coding DNA: TGTGCCAGCAGCTCATGGGGGTACGAGCAGTACTTC.

This clonotype was observed many times. The V call is TRBV30, the J call TRBJ1-4, with D tentatively TRBD1 (5 bases). The germline V gene encodes CDR1 GTSNPN and CDR2 SVGIG (reference sequence). The CDR3 is 13 residues long. Trimming removed 2 bases from V and 7 bases from J, with 11 bases in between. The CDR3 nucleotides read TGTGCCTGGAGTCTCACAGGATTTGAAAAACTGTTTTTT. Its protein is CAWSLTGFEKLFF.

The chain joins TRBV20-1 to TRBJ2-1, with 11 bases lining up with TRBD2. Per the germline V gene, CDR1 is DFQATT and CDR2 is SNEGSKA (reference sequence). Trimming cost V 4 bases and J 8 bases; bases outside gene matches: 10. The CDR3 consists of 15 residues. The CDR3 loop reads CSATYTSGSYDEQFF. The DNA for the CDR3 is TGCAGTGCTACATACACTAGCGGGAGTTACGATGAGCAGTTCTTC.

The chain carries TRBV2 and TRBJ1-6, with D uncertain. Between the trimmed V and J ends, which lost 7 bases and 0 bases, there was a span of 4 bases. The germline V gene encodes CDR1 SNHLY and CDR2 FYNNEI. The CDR3 consists of 13 residues. CDR3 DNA: TGTGCCAGCAAGGGCTCCTATAATTCACCCCTCCACTTT. As protein: CASKGSYNSPLHF.

Remarks on this clonotype: Relative to the germline gene, one junction end is altered; a read error may explain this. This chain joins TRBV10-2 and TRBJ1-5; TRBD1 aligns across 7 bases. Germline CDR1 WSHSY, CDR2 SAAADI. This CDR3 spans 15 amino acids. CDR3 DNA: TGCGCCAGCAGTGAGTCGACAGGGTCCAATCAGCCCAAGCATTTT. It encodes CASSESTGSNQPKHF.

The chain has TRBV9 and TRBJ1-1; D is ambiguous. CDR1 is SGDLS, CDR2 YYNGEE, per germline. The CDR3 is made up of 11 amino acids. The V end was cut by 4 bases, the J end by 7 bases, with 8 bases between. CDR3 sequence (DNA): TGTGCCAGCAGCTTAGGAGTTGAAGCTTTCTTT. Translated: CASSLGVEAFF.

The chain recombines TRBV25-1 with TRBJ1-1, with a weak D call TRBD1 (5 bases). V lost 6 bases to trimming and J lost 3 bases, with 11 bases between them. Germline values: CDR1 MGHDK, CDR2 SYGVNS. This CDR3 contains 13 residues. CDR3 in DNA: TGTGCCAGCAGCAAAGACAGATACACTGAAGCTTTCTTT. It translates to CASSKDRYTEAFF.

This chain uses TRBV20-1 with TRBJ2-1; TRBD2 aligns across 7 bases. The CDR3 is 15 amino acids. In germline, CDR1 is DFQATT, CDR2 SNEGSKA (reference sequence). The V segment lost 1 base and the J segment 6 bases; nucleotides outside the gene matches: 9. The CDR3 DNA is TGCAGTGCTAGAGGGAGTGGGAGGGCAATCAATGAGCAGTTCTTC. It translates to CSARGSGRAINEQFF.

In its sample, this clonotype was seen many times. This chain joins TRBV5-6 and TRBJ2-7; no firm D call. Per germline, CDR1 SGHDT and CDR2 YYEEEE. The CDR3 loop spans 12 amino acids. Trimming cost V 0 bases and J 4 bases, with 5 bases left between them. This CDR3 is CASSLGLYEQYF. DNA of the CDR3: TGTGCCAGCAGCTTGGGTCTTTACGAGCAGTACTTC.

V and J are TRBV4-2 and TRBJ1-3; D remains unclear. V lost 1 base and J 0 bases, leaving 10 bases between the germline ends. This CDR3 region has 16 residues. From germline, CDR1 is LGHNA and CDR2 YNFKEQ. The DNA of the CDR3 is TGTGCCAGCAGCCAAGCTGAGAAGAGCTCTGGAAACACCATATATTTT. This codes for CASSQAEKSSGNTIYF.

The J gene is TRBJ2-5, the V gene TRBV7-9, with D hard to call. The CDR3 has 12 residues. Germline-derived CDR1 and CDR2 are SEHNR and FQNEAQ (reference sequence). The V end was cut by 8 bases, the J end by 0 bases, with 7 bases between. The CDR3 region has the DNA TGTGCCAGCTCGAATAACCAAGAGACCCAGTACTTC. Translation: CASSNNQETQYF.

The chain links TRBV29-1 to TRBJ1-2, with 8 nucleotides matching TRBD1. CDR3 size: 12 residues. V dropped 6 bases and J dropped 4; count of bases not matched to a gene: 4. CDR1 and CDR2 from the germline V gene are SQVTM and ANQGSEA. The CDR3 DNA is TGCAGCGTCCTAGGACAGGGCTATGGCTACACCTTC. Amino acid sequence: CSVLGQGYGYTF.

With regard to this clonotype: The junction does not match germline at one end; this may be a read error. The chain is built from TRBV7-9 and TRBJ2-6; D ambiguous. Germline CDR1 reads SEHNR; CDR2 reads FQNEAQ (reference sequence). The CDR3 consists of 13 residues. The CDR3 DNA is TGCGCCAGCATACGCTCTGGGGCCAACGTCCTGACTTTC. Amino acid sequence: CASIRSGANVLTF.

This clonotype was seen ten or more times. V gene TRBV5-1 combines with J gene TRBJ1-6; D is possibly TRBD1 (6 bases). The CDR3 is 16 amino acids. Germline-derived CDR1 and CDR2 are SGHRS and YFSETQ. Trimming shortened V by 0 bases and J by 5 bases, and 12 bases separated the two germline ends. The CDR3 nucleotides are TGCGCCAGCAGCTTGGCAGGGGCTCAAGATAATTCACCCCTCCACTTT. Translating gives CASSLAGAQDNSPLHF. Full variable domain (missing parts from reference TRBV5-1 and TRBJ1-6): KAGVTQTPRYLIKTRGQQVTLSCSPISGHRSVSWYQQTPGQGLQFLFEYFSETQRNKGNFPGRFSGRQFSNSRSEMNVSTLELGDSALYLCASSLAGAQDNSPLHFGNGTRLTVT.

This clonotype was seen many times. The chain is built from TRBV2 and TRBJ2-1, with D possibly matching TRBD1 (5 bases). The CDR3 length is 13 residues. The germline V gene has CDR1 SNHLY and CDR2 FYNNEI. Trimming took off 0 bases at V and 9 bases at J, with 9 bases between the two ends. The CDR3 loop is CASSEAQAREQFF. Written as DNA, the CDR3 is TGTGCCAGCAGTGAAGCACAGGCTCGTGAGCAGTTCTTC.

CDR3 residues: CASNDRGATGELFF. The CDR3 DNA is TGTGCCAGTAATGACAGGGGTGCCACCGGGGAGCTGTTTTTT. V usage is TRBV19 and J usage is TRBJ2-2; the match to TRBD1 covers 8 bases. V was clipped by 7 bases and J by 4 bases; unmatched bases: 5. This CDR3 is built from 14 residues. Germline loops: CDR1 LNHDA, CDR2 SQIVND (reference sequence).

The chain combines TRBV25-1 with TRBJ2-6; a possible D gene is TRBD2 (6 bases). CDR3 length: 14 amino acids. The V end lost 4 bases, the J end lost 2 bases, and 6 bases lay between the germline ends. The germline gives CDR1 MGHDK, CDR2 SYGVNS. The CDR3 here is CASSGGTGANVLTF. CDR3 coding DNA: TGTGCCAGCAGTGGCGGGACTGGGGCCAACGTCCTGACTTTC.

The chain recombines TRBV25-1 with TRBJ2-7; D not resolved. CDR3 length: 15 residues. V was pared by 2 bases and J by 5 bases, with 16 bases between. In germline, CDR1 is MGHDK, CDR2 SYGVNS. The DNA for the CDR3 is TGTGCCAGCAGTGAAGAGCAGAAAAAGAGCCACGAGCAGTACTTC. Translated, it gives CASSEEQKKSHEQYF.

This clonotype was seen repeatedly, ten times or more. The V gene is TRBV20-1, the J gene TRBJ2-7; D tentatively fits TRBD1 or TRBD2 (5 bases each). The CDR3 covers 11 residues. From germline, CDR1 is DFQATT and CDR2 SNEGSKA (reference sequence). Trimming shortened V by 1 base and J by 10 bases, and 11 bases separated the two germline ends. The CDR3 nucleotides are TGCAGTGCTAGAGTTCGGGGCAGTCAGTACTTC. This codes for CSARVRGSQYF.

Only one count was recorded for this clonotype. The chain couples TRBV7-8 to TRBJ1-5; maybe TRBD1 (6 bases). Trimming pared 1 base from V and 2 bases from J, leaving 12 bases between. Germline V gene lookup returns CDR1 SGHVS and CDR2 FQNEAQ. CDR3 length: 16 residues. The CDR3 loop reads CASSLVGARGNQPQHF. Here the CDR3 DNA reads TGTGCCAGCAGCTTAGTGGGGGCACGAGGCAATCAGCCCCAGCATTTT. Drawing the rest from reference TRBV7-8 and TRBJ1-5, the complete variable domain is GAGVSQSPRYKVAKRGQDVALRCDPISGHVSLFWYQQALGQGPEFLTYFQNEAQLDKSGLPSDRFFAERPEGSVSTLKIQRTQQEDSAVYLCASSLVGARGNQPQHFGDGTRLSIL.

The CDR3 protein is CATSIERSRPLHF. The CDR3 coding sequence is TGTGCCACCAGCATCGAGCGAAGTCGGCCCCTCCACTTT. The chain uses TRBV15 and TRBJ1-6; no definite D call. Germline CDR1 LNHNV, CDR2 YYDKDF (reference sequence). V lost 4 bases and J 13 bases, leaving 14 bases between the germline ends. The length of the CDR3 is 13 residues.

A word on this clonotype: Sequence at one end of the junction differs from germline and may be a read error. The chain is built from TRBV25-1 and TRBJ1-5; D is possibly TRBD1 (6 bases). Germline V gives CDR1 MGHDK, CDR2 SYGVNS. This CDR3 is 16 amino acids long. CDR3 nucleotides: TGCGCCAGCAGCCAAGAGTCGGGGGCTAGCAATCAGCCCCAGCATTTT. Translated, it gives CASSQESGASNQPQHF.

The CDR3, as DNA: TGTGCCAGCAGCTTTTTTGCGGGGGAGTCCCAAGAGACCCAGTACTTC. Translated: CASSFFAGESQETQYF. The gene calls are TRBV9 and TRBJ2-5, with TRBD2 identical over 7 bases. V lost 4 bases to trimming and J lost 1 base; unmatched junction nucleotides: 10. The CDR3 has 16 amino acids. Germline CDR1 is SGDLS and CDR2 is YYNGEE.